This T cell receptor (beta chain) is drawn from a study of T cell responses to AZD1222 COVID-19 vaccine. The method was immunoSEQ multiplex PCR; TCRdb's version includes in-frame clones alone and lacks a portion of them. The table lists 110,000 or so clones, about four fifths of them singletons. The receptor was isolated from an adult in good health. Sequencing used peripheral blood, obtained on day 0 of AZD1222 vaccination.

This CDR3 is CASSRTWGNYEQYF. The CDR3 coding sequence is TGTGCCAGCAGCCGTACATGGGGCAACTACGAGCAGTACTTC. V and J are TRBV27 and TRBJ2-7; possibly TRBD1 for D (5 bases). Trimming pared 6 bases from V and 3 bases from J, leaving 15 bases between. CDR1 and CDR2 (germline): MNHEY, SMNVEV (reference sequence). This CDR3 has 14 amino acids.